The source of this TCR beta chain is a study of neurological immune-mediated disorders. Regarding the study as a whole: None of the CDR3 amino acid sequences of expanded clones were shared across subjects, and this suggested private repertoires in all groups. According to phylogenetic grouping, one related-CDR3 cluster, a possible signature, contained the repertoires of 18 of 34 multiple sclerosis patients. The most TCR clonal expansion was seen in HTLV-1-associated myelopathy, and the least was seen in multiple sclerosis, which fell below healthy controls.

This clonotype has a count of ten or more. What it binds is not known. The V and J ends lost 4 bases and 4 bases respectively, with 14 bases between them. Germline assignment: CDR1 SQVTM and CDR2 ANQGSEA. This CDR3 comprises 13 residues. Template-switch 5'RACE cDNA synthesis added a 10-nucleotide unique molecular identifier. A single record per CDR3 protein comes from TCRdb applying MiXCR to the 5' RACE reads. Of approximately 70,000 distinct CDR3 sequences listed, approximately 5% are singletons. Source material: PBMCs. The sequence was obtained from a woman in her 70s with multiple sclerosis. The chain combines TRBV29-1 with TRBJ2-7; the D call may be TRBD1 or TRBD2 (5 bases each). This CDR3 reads CSVGGPGTYEQYF. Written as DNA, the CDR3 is TGCAGCGTTGGGGGCCCGGGAACTTACGAGCAGTACTTC.